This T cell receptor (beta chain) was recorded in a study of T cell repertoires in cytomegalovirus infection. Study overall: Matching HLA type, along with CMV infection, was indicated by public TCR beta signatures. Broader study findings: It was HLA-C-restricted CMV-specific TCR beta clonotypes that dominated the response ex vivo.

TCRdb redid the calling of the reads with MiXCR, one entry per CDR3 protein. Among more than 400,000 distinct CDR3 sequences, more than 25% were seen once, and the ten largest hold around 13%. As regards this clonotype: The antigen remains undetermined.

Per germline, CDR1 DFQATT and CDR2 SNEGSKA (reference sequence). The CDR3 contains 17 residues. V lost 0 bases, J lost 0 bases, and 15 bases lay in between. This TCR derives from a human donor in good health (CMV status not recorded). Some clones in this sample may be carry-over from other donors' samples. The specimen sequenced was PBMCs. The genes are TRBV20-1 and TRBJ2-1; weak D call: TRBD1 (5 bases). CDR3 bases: TGCAGTGCTAGAGATAGTTCAGGGAAGGCCTCCTACAATGAGCAGTTCTTC. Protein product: CSARDSSGKASYNEQFF.